This T cell receptor beta chain appears in the sequencing data of a study of T cell changes during pregnancy in multiple sclerosis (dated by TCRdb to the late 2010s). A note on the overall study: In women with multiple sclerosis, the researchers looked at how the T cell repertoire shifted as pregnancy progressed.

Details on this clone: The antigen this receptor binds is unknown. Per-base quality was not reported, and no clone a single base away is much larger than it.

The method was the immunoSEQ multiplex PCR assay. TCRdb stores this immuneACCESS table with in-frame sequences only. Part of the clones is absent; in the studies checked, under half of the shortfall reflects unresolved V genes, and no reason is known for the rest. A total of tens of thousands of clones appear in this sample, just over 90% of them only once. The ten largest clones add up to more than 1.4% of the sample. This clonotype originated in a female donor with multiple sclerosis, enrolled in a pregnancy study. The material was peripheral blood, obtained in the second trimester of pregnancy.

Here the CDR3 is given as CASSPLAPTQYF. The nucleotide sequence is given as TGTGCCAGCTCACCTTTAGCTCCGACCCAGTACTTC. This chain is built from TRBV18 and TRBJ2-5; the D segment cannot be called with confidence. The CDR3 numbers 12 residues from cysteine through phenylalanine. The CDR3 DNA has 36 bases and is translated from base 1. V and J lose 3 bases and 7 bases, and a span of 9 bases separates them. The germline V gene supplies CDR1 KGHSH and CDR2 LQKENI. This CDR3, with the reference TRBV18 and TRBJ2-5 proteins standing in past its ends, gives the full variable domain NAGVMQNPRHLVRRRGQEARLRCSPMKGHSHVYWYRQLPEEGLKFMVYLQKENIIDESGMPKERFSAEFPKEGPSILRIQQVVRGDSAAYFCASSPLAPTQYFGPGTRLLVL.